The source of this T cell receptor beta chain is a study of blood T cell repertoires in COVID-19. As for the study in general: The United States, Italy and Spain were the sources of the acute and convalescent COVID-19 samples. PBMCs, B-cell-depleted T cells, or T cells provided the cDNA or gDNA that made up the material.

Measured with immunoSEQ multiplex PCR; TCRdb has only the in-frame clones, and not every one. The sample contains 95,000 to 100,000 clones, around 90% of which appear only once. This CDR3 is 12 amino acids long. Germline loops: CDR1 MNHEY, CDR2 SVGAGI. V lost 6 bases to trimming and J lost 7 bases, with 10 bases between them. The receptor comes from a man in his fifties with acute or convalescent COVID-19. The chain couples TRBV6-5 to TRBJ2-1; D remains ambiguous. Material: peripheral blood. CDR3 region: CASSQTTNEQFF. The CDR3 nucleotides are TGTGCCAGCAGCCAAACTACGAATGAGCAGTTCTTC.